This is a list of T cell receptor beta chains from one sample in a study of blood T cell repertoires in COVID-19. Assay used: immunoSEQ multiplex PCR; TCRdb lists only in-frame clones, some missing. The profile shows more than 200,000 clones, 65% to 90% of them singletons. The sample comprised peripheral blood. The receptors originated from a woman in her 40s who had recovered from COVID-19. Each CDR3 is given with its conserved first and last residue. The D gene is left open where the match is weak. Expanded clones get a size class; other rows say once, few or many, or leave the size out.

clone_size	v_call	d_call	j_call	cdr3_nt	cdr3_aa
.	TRBV5-1	.	TRBJ2-7	TGCGCCAGCAGCTTGGGGTCTAGCTCCTACGAGCAGTACTTC	CASSLGSSSYEQYF
.	TRBV19	.	TRBJ1-2	TGTGCCAGTAGTATAGTACGCAAGTCTCAGGGTGATGGCTACACCTTC	CASSIVRKSQGDGYTF
once	TRBV18	TRBD1	TRBJ2-1	TGTGCCAGCTCACTCAGGGGGCCGGGGTTCAATGAGCAGTTCTTC	CASSLRGPGFNEQFF
.	TRBV10-3	TRBD1	TRBJ1-2	TGTGCCATCAGTGAGTCGAGACAGGGGGTCTATGGCTACACCTTC	CAISESRQGVYGYTF
.	TRBV9	TRBD1	TRBJ1-2	TGTGCCAGCAGCTCCGCCGCGACAGGGCTTGGTAATGGCTACACCTTC	CASSSAATGLGNGYTF
.	TRBV25-1	.	TRBJ2-7	TGTGCCAGCAGTGATGTGACAGGTATTACGGGCTACGAGCAGTACTTC	CASSDVTGITGYEQYF
once	TRBV20-1	TRBD1	TRBJ2-2	TGCAGTGCGAGTCCGGGACAGCCCACGGACACCGGGGAGCTGTTTTTT	CSASPGQPTDTGELFF
.	TRBV29-1	TRBD1	TRBJ2-1	TGCAGCGTTTCTAAAGGACAGGGGCTCAATGAGCAGTTCTTC	CSVSKGQGLNEQFF
.	TRBV7-2	TRBD1	TRBJ2-7	TGTGCCAGCAGCCCGGCCGGGACAGGGTTCTACGAGCAGTACTTC	CASSPAGTGFYEQYF
.	TRBV18	.	TRBJ1-2	TGTGCCAGCTCACCATTTAATGGCTACACCTTC	CASSPFNGYTF
.	TRBV4-3	TRBD2	TRBJ2-5	TGCGCCAGCAGCCAAGACTACGGGGGGGTAGAGACCCAGTACTTC	CASSQDYGGVETQYF
.	TRBV6-5	TRBD1	TRBJ2-7	TGTGCCAGCAGTTACTCTCCAGGGGGTGGCGAGCAGTACTTC	CASSYSPGGGEQYF
few	TRBV5-4	TRBD2	TRBJ2-1	TGTGCCAGCAGCTTGGGTCGGTTAGCGGGGGACAATGAGCAGTTCTTC	CASSLGRLAGDNEQFF
.	TRBV30	TRBD2	TRBJ2-3	TGTGCCTGGAGTTACGCGGGGGGGAGGGCAGATACGCAGTATTTT	CAWSYAGGRADTQYF
.	TRBV7-9	TRBD2	TRBJ2-1	TGTGCCAGCAGACCAAGCGGGGGAAGCTCCTACAATGAGCAGTTCTTC	CASRPSGGSSYNEQFF
.	TRBV27	.	TRBJ1-2	TGTGCCAGCAGTTTTCTCCAGGGTGGTGGCTACACCTTC	CASSFLQGGGYTF
.	TRBV7-2	.	TRBJ1-1	TGTGCCAGCAGCTTAGGGGGGCAGAGTAAAAAAGCTTTCTTT	CASSLGGQSKKAFF
.	TRBV18	.	TRBJ2-5	TGTGCCAGCTCACCGGTTTGGGCAGCCGAAGAGACCCAGTACTTC	CASSPVWAAEETQYF
.	TRBV3-1/TRBV3-2	.	TRBJ2-5	TGTGCCAGCAGCCCAAGCGGTGCGGGGCCTGGGGAGACCCAGTACTTC	CASSPSGAGPGETQYF
.	TRBV4-3	TRBD1	TRBJ2-1	TGCGCCAGCAGTCTTGACAGGGCTTTTACCGATGAGCAGTTCTTC	CASSLDRAFTDEQFF
.	TRBV30	TRBD1	TRBJ1-4	TGTGCCTGGAGTGTGGGGGACAGGATTAATGAAAAACTGTTTTTT	CAWSVGDRINEKLFF
.	TRBV5-1	TRBD1	TRBJ1-4	TGCGCCAGCAGTCCAATGGGGGACAGGGGAACGGGACTGTTTTTT	CASSPMGDRGTGLFF
.	TRBV9	TRBD2	TRBJ2-3	TGTGCCAGCGAGATGGGGGGGAACTACAAAGAAGGAGATACGCAGTATTTT	CASEMGGNYKEGDTQYF
.	TRBV6-5	TRBD2	TRBJ2-4	TGTGCCAGCAGACCTAGCGGGGGCAAAAACATTCAGTACTTC	CASRPSGGKNIQYF